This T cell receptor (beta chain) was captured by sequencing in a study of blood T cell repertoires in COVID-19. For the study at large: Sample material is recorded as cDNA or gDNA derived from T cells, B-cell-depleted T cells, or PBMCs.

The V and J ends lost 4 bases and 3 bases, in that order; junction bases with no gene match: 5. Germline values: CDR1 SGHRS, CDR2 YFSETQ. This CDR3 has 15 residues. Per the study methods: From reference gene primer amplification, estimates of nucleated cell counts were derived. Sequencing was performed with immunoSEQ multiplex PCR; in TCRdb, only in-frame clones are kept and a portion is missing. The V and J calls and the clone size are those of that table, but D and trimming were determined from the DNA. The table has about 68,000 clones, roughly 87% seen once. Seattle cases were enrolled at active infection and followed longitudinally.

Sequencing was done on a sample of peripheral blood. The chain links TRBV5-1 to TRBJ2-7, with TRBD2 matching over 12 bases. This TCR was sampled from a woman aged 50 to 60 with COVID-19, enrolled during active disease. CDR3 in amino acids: CASSARLAGDYEQYF. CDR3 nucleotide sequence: TGCGCCAGCAGCGCACGACTAGCGGGAGACTACGAGCAGTACTTC.